What follows is one T cell receptor (beta chain) and its context. Its antigen is not identified. The sample originates from a study of blood T cells in healthy people across ages. Study-level findings and limits: Nothing was known about donor CMV status, and this possibly confounded expanded clonotype changes.

The use of a sample-barcoded 5' primer and a J-beta primer mix characterized a second PCR of about 7 to 12 cycles. Per-sample output comprised a minimum of 2.5 million paired-end reads containing CDR3. TCRdb recomputed calls from the 5' RACE reads with MiXCR, one row per CDR3 protein. The profile covers some 290,000 distinct CDR3 sequences, with 27% appearing a single time and roughly 28% taken by the ten largest. The sequence was obtained from a woman in her seventies in good health. Sequencing input: blood.

The CDR3 nucleotides are TGCAGTGCTAGGGACAGGGAATTAGCCAAAAACATTCAGTACTTC. It encodes CSARDRELAKNIQYF. J is TRBJ2-4 and V is TRBV20-1; 8 nucleotides agree with TRBD1. This CDR3 spans 15 amino acids. J was trimmed by 0 bases and V by 3 bases; bases with no gene match: 4. Germline CDR1 and CDR2: DFQATT and SNEGSKA (reference sequence).